Following are 10 T cell receptor beta chains from one sample sequenced in a study of blood T cells in healthy people across ages. With a J-beta primer mix and a sample-barcoded 5' primer, a second PCR ran 7 to 11 cycles. Each CDR3 protein is one row after TCRdb ran MiXCR on the 5' RACE reads. The sample contains some 1.8 million distinct CDR3 sequences, about two fifths of which appear only once. Specimen: blood. These receptors originate from a human donor in good health.

This clonotype was seen only a few times. The gene calls are TRBV4-3 and TRBJ2-1, with D hard to call. The ends were cut back, 0 bases at V and 8 bases at J, with 8 bases in the middle. Germline CDR1 reads LGHNA; CDR2 reads YSLEER. The CDR3 spans 13 residues. The CDR3 loop reads CASSQEEWDEQFF. The CDR3 coding sequence is TGCGCCAGCAGCCAAGAGGAGTGGGATGAGCAGTTCTTC.

V is TRBV4-3 and J is TRBJ2-1; TRBD1 aligns across 10 bases. V lost 0 bases to trimming and J lost 7 bases; unmatched junction nucleotides: 6. Germline V gene sequence: CDR1 LGHNA, CDR2 YSLEER. This CDR3 spans 16 amino acids. The chain's CDR3 is CASSQEGQGVSNEQFF. The DNA of the CDR3 is TGCGCCAGCAGCCAAGAAGGACAGGGGGTAAGTAATGAGCAGTTCTTC.

This clonotype was counted only a few times. The rearrangement links TRBV10-3 to TRBJ2-4; D gene ambiguous. This CDR3 comprises 13 residues. CDR1 ENHRY and CDR2 SYGVKD come from the germline V gene. V lost 4 bases to trimming and J lost 0 bases, with 4 bases between them. The CDR3 nucleotides read TGTGCCATCAGTGGGCTAGCCAAAAACATTCAGTACTTC. It encodes CAISGLAKNIQYF.

To note about this clonotype: A far larger clone is a single base away, which makes a read error likely. The J gene is TRBJ2-3, the V gene TRBV12-3 or TRBV12-4; D is unresolved. This CDR3 region has 11 residues. The ends were cut back, 4 bases at V and 7 bases at J, with 6 bases in the middle. This CDR3 reads CASSYGYTQYF. CDR3 coding DNA: TGTGCCAGCAGTTACGGATATACGCAGTATTTT.

J is TRBJ1-2 and V is TRBV20-1; the D gene is possibly TRBD1 (6 bases). The V gene lost 4 bases and the J gene lost 4 bases, with 10 bases spanning the gap. Germline V gene data show CDR1 as DFQATT and CDR2 as SNEGSKA (reference sequence). This CDR3 is built from 12 residues. Here the CDR3 DNA reads TGCAGTGCTACCGGACAGTCCTATGGCTACACCTTC. It is translated as CSATGQSYGYTF.

The table lists this clonotype with a few counts. This chain links TRBV20-1 with TRBJ1-6; 9 bases align to TRBD1. The V segment lost 3 bases and the J segment 8 bases; nucleotides outside the gene matches: 5. Looked up from germline, CDR1 is DFQATT and CDR2 is SNEGSKA (reference sequence). The CDR3 length is 14 residues. CDR3 protein: CSASKGDRDSPLHF. The CDR3 region has the DNA TGCAGTGCTAGTAAGGGGGACAGGGATTCACCCCTCCACTTT.

This clonotype was observed once. J is TRBJ1-6 and V is TRBV5-5; D is unclear. The CDR3 spans 16 residues. V was shortened by 1 base and J by 0 bases, with 8 bases between the two germline ends. The germline V gene encodes CDR1 SGHKS and CDR2 YYEKEE (reference sequence). The CDR3 nucleotides read TGTGCCAGCAGCTTGTTAGGAGTCTCCTATAATTCACCCCTCCACTTT. It encodes CASSLLGVSYNSPLHF.

This clonotype was seen just once. The junction departs from germline at one end; a sequencing error may be responsible. The J gene is TRBJ2-5, the V gene TRBV7-8, with 7 bases that match TRBD1. The CDR3 spans 15 residues. Germline V gene sequence: CDR1 SGHVS, CDR2 FQNEAQ. CDR3 residues: CASSYTGQTQETRYF. CDR3 nucleotides: TGTGCCAGCAGCTATACGGGACAGACCCAAGAGACCCGGTACTTC. The whole variable domain, remainder taken from reference TRBV7-8 and TRBJ2-5, is GAGVSQSPRYKVAKRGQDVALRCDPISGHVSLFWYQQALGQGPEFLTYFQNEAQLDKSGLPSDRFFAERPEGSVSTLKIQRTQQEDSAVYLCASSYTGQTQETRYFGPGTRLLVL.

The rearrangement links TRBV12-3 or TRBV12-4 to TRBJ2-4, with a tentative D call TRBD2 (5 bases). The J call may be wrong; the DNA end is better matched by TRBJ2-1. CDR3 length: 15 amino acids. The DNA for the CDR3 is TGTGCCAGCAGTTTTAACACCCTAGCCAAAAACATTCAGTTCTTC. Encoded protein: CASSFNTLAKNIQFF.

The V and J genes are TRBV20-1 and TRBJ2-1, with 10 bases that match TRBD1. V was pared by 2 bases and J by 4 bases, with 11 bases of the junction left unmatched. This CDR3 spans 17 amino acids. Germline values: CDR1 DFQATT, CDR2 SNEGSKA (reference sequence). CDR3 in amino acids: CSARTSPGDRGYNEQFF. DNA of the CDR3: TGCAGTGCTAGAACATCCCCGGGGGACAGGGGATACAATGAGCAGTTCTTC.